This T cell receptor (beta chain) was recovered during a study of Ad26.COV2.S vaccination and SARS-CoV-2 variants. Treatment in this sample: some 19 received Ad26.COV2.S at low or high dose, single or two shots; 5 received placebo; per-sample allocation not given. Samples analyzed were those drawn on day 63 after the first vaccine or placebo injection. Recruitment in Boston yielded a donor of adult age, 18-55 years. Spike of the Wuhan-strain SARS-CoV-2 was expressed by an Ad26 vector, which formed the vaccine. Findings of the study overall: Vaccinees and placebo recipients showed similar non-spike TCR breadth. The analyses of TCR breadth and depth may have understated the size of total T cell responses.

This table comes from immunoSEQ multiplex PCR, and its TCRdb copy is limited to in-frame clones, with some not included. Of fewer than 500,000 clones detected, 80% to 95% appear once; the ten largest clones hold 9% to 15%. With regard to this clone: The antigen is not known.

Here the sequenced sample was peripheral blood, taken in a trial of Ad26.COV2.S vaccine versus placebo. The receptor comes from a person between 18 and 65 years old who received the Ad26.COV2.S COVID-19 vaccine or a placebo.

The chain's CDR3 is CASSQDRLAGATGELFF. CDR3 DNA: TGCGCCAGCAGCCAAGATCGGCTAGCGGGAGCTACCGGGGAGCTGTTTTTT. The rearrangement links TRBV4-3 to TRBJ2-2; TRBD2 matches 10 bases. From germline, CDR1 is LGHNA and CDR2 YSLEER. The CDR3 is made up of 17 amino acids. Trimming took 0 bases from V and 5 from J; bases not matched to a gene: 6.